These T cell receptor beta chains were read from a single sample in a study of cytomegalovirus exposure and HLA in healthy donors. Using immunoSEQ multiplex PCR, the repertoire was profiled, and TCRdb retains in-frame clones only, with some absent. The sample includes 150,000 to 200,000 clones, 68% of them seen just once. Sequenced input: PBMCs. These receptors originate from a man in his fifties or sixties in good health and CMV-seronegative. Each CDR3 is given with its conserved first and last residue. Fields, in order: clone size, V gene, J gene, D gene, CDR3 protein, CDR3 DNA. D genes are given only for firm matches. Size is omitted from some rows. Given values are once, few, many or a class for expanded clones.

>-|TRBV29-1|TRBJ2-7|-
CSVESGTYEQYF
TGCAGCGTTGAATCCGGGACCTACGAGCAGTACTTC
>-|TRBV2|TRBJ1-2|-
CASTNQGLPYGYTF
TGTGCCAGCACCAACCAGGGATTGCCCTATGGCTACACCTTC
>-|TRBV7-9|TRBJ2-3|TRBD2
CASSSRTSGPTDTQYF
TGTGCCAGCAGCTCCCGGACTAGCGGGCCCACAGATACGCAGTATTTT
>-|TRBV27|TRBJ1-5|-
CASTQSGVRNQPQHF
TGTGCCAGCACCCAATCGGGGGTTCGCAATCAGCCCCAGCATTTT
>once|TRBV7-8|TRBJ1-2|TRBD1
CASSLTGTGARYYGYTF
TGTGCCAGCAGCTTAACCGGGACAGGGGCCCGCTACTATGGCTACACCTTC
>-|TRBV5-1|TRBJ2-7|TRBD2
CASSWRGLAIDEQYF
TGCGCCAGCAGCTGGAGGGGACTAGCGATCGACGAGCAGTACTTC
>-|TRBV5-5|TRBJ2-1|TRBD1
CASSFTRTGEFYNEQFF
TGTGCCAGCAGCTTTACGAGGACAGGGGAATTCTACAATGAGCAGTTCTTC
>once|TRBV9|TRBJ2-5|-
CASSVAGASQETQYF
TGTGCCAGCAGCGTGGCAGGCGCCTCGCAAGAGACCCAGTACTTC
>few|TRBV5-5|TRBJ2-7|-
CASSYTYDRMISYEQYF
TGTGCCAGCAGCTACACCTATGACAGGATGATTTCCTACGAGCAGTACTTC
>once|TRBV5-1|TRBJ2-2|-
CASSTAPGRASTGELFF
TGCGCCAGCAGCACCGCGCCTGGCAGGGCGAGCACCGGGGAGCTGTTTTTT
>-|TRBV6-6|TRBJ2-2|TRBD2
CASSYVGGAGGELFF
TGTGCCAGCAGTTACGTCGGGGGGGCGGGCGGGGAGCTGTTTTTT
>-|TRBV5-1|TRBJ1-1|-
CASSPDSQNTEAFF
TGCGCCAGCAGCCCGGACAGTCAGAACACTGAAGCTTTCTTT
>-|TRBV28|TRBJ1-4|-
CASSSPQTGEKLFF
TGTGCCAGCAGTTCCCCTCAAACGGGGGAAAAACTGTTTTTT
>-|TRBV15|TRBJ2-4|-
CATSRDHEDEAKNIQYF
TGTGCCACCAGCAGAGATCACGAAGATGAGGCCAAAAACATTCAGTACTTC
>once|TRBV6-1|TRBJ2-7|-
CASSEPGKEQYF
TGTGCCAGCAGTGAACCAGGGAAGGAGCAGTACTTC
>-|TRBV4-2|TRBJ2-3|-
CASSQPGSLYTDTQYF
TGTGCCAGCAGCCAACCAGGGTCTCTTTACACAGATACGCAGTATTTT
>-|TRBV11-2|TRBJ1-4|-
CASSSVDRNEKLFF
TGTGCCAGCAGCTCCGTCGACAGGAATGAAAAACTGTTTTTT
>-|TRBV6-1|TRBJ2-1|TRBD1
CASRGQSSYNEQFF
TGTGCCAGCAGGGGACAGAGCTCCTACAATGAGCAGTTCTTC
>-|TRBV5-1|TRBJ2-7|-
CASSYGGGGGEQYF
TGCGCCAGCAGCTATGGAGGAGGAGGCGGCGAGCAGTACTTC
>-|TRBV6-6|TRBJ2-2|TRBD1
CASSHDRGLTGELFF
TGTGCCAGCAGTCACGACAGGGGGCTTACCGGGGAGCTGTTTTTT
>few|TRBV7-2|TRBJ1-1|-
CASSLNPRSTEAFF
TGTGCCAGCAGCCTCAATCCGAGGAGCACTGAAGCTTTCTTT
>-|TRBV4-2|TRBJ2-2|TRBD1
CASSQDRGQSTGELFF
TGTGCCAGCAGCCAAGACAGGGGGCAGAGCACCGGGGAGCTGTTTTTT
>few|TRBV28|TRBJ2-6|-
CASSLWSGSGANVLTF
TGTGCCAGCAGTTTATGGTCCGGCTCTGGGGCCAACGTCCTGACTTTC
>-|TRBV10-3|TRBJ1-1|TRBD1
CAIRQGLDTEAFF
TGTGCCATCAGACAGGGGCTGGACACTGAAGCTTTCTTT
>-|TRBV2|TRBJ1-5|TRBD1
CASSESRGRGNQPQHF
TGTGCCAGCAGTGAGAGCAGGGGGCGCGGCAATCAGCCCCAGCATTTT
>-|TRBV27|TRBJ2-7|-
CASSFFRYEQYF
TGTGCCAGCAGTTTTTTCCGGTACGAGCAGTACTTC
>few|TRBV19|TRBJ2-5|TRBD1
CASSKGTGGKETQYF
TGTGCCAGTAGTAAGGGGACAGGGGGCAAGGAGACCCAGTACTTC
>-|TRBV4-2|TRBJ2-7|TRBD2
CASSQGLAGGYEQYF
TGTGCCAGCAGCCAAGGGTTAGCGGGGGGCTACGAGCAGTACTTC
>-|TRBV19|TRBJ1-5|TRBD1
CASKRTGGDDFQPQHF
TGTGCCAGTAAGAGGACAGGGGGCGACGATTTCCAGCCCCAGCATTTT
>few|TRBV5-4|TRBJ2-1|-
CASSLGTSSSYNEQFF
TGTGCCAGCAGCTTGGGGACTTCGAGTTCCTACAATGAGCAGTTCTTC
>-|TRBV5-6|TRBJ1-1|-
CASSFRGAEAFF
TGTGCCAGCAGCTTCCGGGGAGCCGAAGCTTTCTTT
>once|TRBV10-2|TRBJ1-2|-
CASSWQNYGYTF
TGCGCCAGCAGCTGGCAGAACTATGGCTACACCTTC
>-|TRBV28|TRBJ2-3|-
CASSLGGVGTDTQYF
TGTGCCAGCAGTTTAGGGGGCGTAGGCACAGATACGCAGTATTTT
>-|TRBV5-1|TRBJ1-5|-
CASSIDMANQPQHF
TGCGCCAGCAGCATCGACATGGCCAATCAGCCCCAGCATTTT
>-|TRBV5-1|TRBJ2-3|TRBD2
CASSLRIAGGTDTQYF
TGCGCCAGCAGCCTCAGGATAGCGGGGGGCACAGATACGCAGTATTTT
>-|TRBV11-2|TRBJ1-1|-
CASSLAGLKAFF
TGTGCCAGCAGCTTAGCAGGGCTCAAAGCTTTCTTT
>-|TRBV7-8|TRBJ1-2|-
CASSLGGMENYGYTF
TGTGCCAGCAGCTTAGGAGGGATGGAGAACTATGGCTACACCTTC
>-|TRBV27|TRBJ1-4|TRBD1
CASSLGGTGGEKLFF
TGTGCCAGCAGTTTAGGGGGGACAGGGGGTGAAAAACTGTTTTTT
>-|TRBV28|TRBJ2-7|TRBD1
CASSAGGWDRTYEQYF
TGTGCCAGCAGTGCTGGGGGATGGGACAGGACCTACGAGCAGTACTTC
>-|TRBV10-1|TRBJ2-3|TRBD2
CASSQTGGPRDTQYF
TGCGCCAGCAGTCAGACGGGGGGGCCGAGAGATACGCAGTATTTT
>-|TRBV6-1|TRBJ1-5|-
CASSISPDQPQHF
TGTGCCAGCAGCATTAGTCCTGATCAGCCCCAGCATTTT
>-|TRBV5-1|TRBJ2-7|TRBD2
CASSSPTSGGSYEQYF
TGCGCCAGCAGCTCCCCCACTAGCGGGGGTTCCTACGAGCAGTACTTC
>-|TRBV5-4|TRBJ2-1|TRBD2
CASSLRLADNEQFF
TGTGCCAGCAGCTTAAGACTAGCGGACAATGAGCAGTTCTTC